A selection of T cell receptor beta chains follows, all from one sample in a study of blood T cells in healthy people across ages. TCRdb called the 5' RACE reads again in MiXCR, with one record for every CDR3 protein. The sample records about 750,000 distinct CDR3 sequences, about 48% being singletons. Sequencing input: blood. The receptors were gathered from a man older than 75 in good health. The CDR3 runs from the conserved cysteine through the conserved F or W. A D gene is named only where the DNA matches it firmly. The size of a clone is reported for some rows only, either as once, few or many, or as a class for expanded clones.

j_gene	abundance	v_gene	d_gene	CDR3aa	CDR3nt
TRBJ1-5	.	TRBV20-1	.	CSARRQDSNQPQHF	TGCAGTGCTAGACGGCAGGATAGCAATCAGCCCCAGCATTTT
TRBJ2-3	.	TRBV20-1	.	CSARDLRYGGTSTDTQYF	TGCAGTGCTAGAGATCTACGCTACGGAGGCACTAGCACAGATACGCAGTATTTT
TRBJ2-1	.	TRBV2	TRBD2	CASSVTSGSIDEQFF	TGTGCCAGCAGCGTGACTAGCGGGAGCATCGATGAGCAGTTCTTC
TRBJ2-1	many	TRBV20-1	TRBD2	CSAPIAGTYNEQFF	TGCAGTGCCCCAATAGCGGGAACCTACAATGAGCAGTTCTTC
TRBJ2-1	few	TRBV14	TRBD2	CASSPSGRRSYNEQFF	TGTGCCAGCAGCCCTAGCGGGAGGCGTTCCTACAATGAGCAGTTCTTC
TRBJ1-5	.	TRBV5-1	TRBD1	CASRPGTGLNQPQHF	TGCGCCAGCAGACCCGGGACAGGGTTGAATCAGCCCCAGCATTTT
TRBJ2-1	.	TRBV6-5	.	CASTDTAYNEQFF	TGTGCCAGCACTGACACAGCCTACAATGAGCAGTTCTTC
TRBJ1-2	many	TRBV6-4	.	CASSGGTRRGLGSIYGYTF	TGTGCCAGCAGTGGCGGCACCAGAAGAGGACTAGGAAGTATCTATGGCTACACCTTC
TRBJ2-5	few	TRBV5-1	TRBD1	CASSPTGGGIKTQYF	TGCGCCAGCAGCCCGACAGGGGGAGGGATCAAGACCCAGTACTTC
TRBJ2-1	few	TRBV29-1	TRBD2	CSGGSGSNEQFF	TGCAGCGGTGGTAGCGGGAGTAATGAGCAGTTCTTC
TRBJ2-3	.	TRBV20-1	TRBD1	CSAPSRDRGPTHRYAYF	TGCAGTGCCCCCTCCCGGGACAGGGGACCCACACACAGATACGCGTATTTT
TRBJ2-1	.	TRBV29-1	.	CSVERAEQETQFF	TGCAGCGTTGAGAGGGCAGAACAAGAGACCCAGTTCTTC
TRBJ1-2	few	TRBV18	.	CASSPADLGGYTF	TGTGCCAGCTCACCGGCCGATCTGGGTGGCTACACCTTC
TRBJ2-4	few	TRBV2	.	CASSEGDFLTWEQYF	TGTGCCAGCAGTGAGGGAGACTTCTTGACGTGGGAGCAGTACTTC
TRBJ2-3	.	TRBV2	TRBD2	CASTPSGRYAYF	TGTGCCAGCACTCCTAGCGGTAGATACGCGTATTTT
TRBJ2-1	once	TRBV19	.	CASSMEHLRAGYNEQFF	TGTGCCAGTAGTATGGAACATTTGAGGGCCGGTTACAATGAGCAGTTCTTC
TRBJ1-2	few	TRBV5-1	.	CASSTTGGFDGYTF	TGCGCCAGCAGCACCACCGGGGGGTTCGATGGCTACACCTTC
TRBJ1-4	.	TRBV7-8	.	CASSSDHTTNEKLFF	TGTGCCAGCAGTTCGGACCATACAACTAATGAAAAACTGTTTTTT
TRBJ2-5	.	TRBV18	.	CASSPPAAQETQYF	TGTGCCAGCTCACCACCTGCGGCGCAGGAGACCCAGTACTTC
TRBJ1-2	few	TRBV5-1	TRBD1	CASSSQGQNYGYTF	TGCGCCAGCAGCTCGCAGGGACAGAACTATGGCTACACCTTC
TRBJ2-1	.	TRBV5-6	.	CASSQTGDNEQFF	TGTGCCAGCAGCCAGACAGGCGACAATGAGCAGTTCTTC
TRBJ2-5	few	TRBV11-2	.	CASSFLIAREETQYF	TGTGCCAGCAGCTTTCTAATTGCTAGGGAAGAGACCCAGTACTTC
TRBJ2-5	.	TRBV18	.	CASSPDQEQYF	TGTGCCAGCTCACCCGACCAGGAGCAGTACTTC
TRBJ2-3	few	TRBV20-1	TRBD1	CSANDRGIADTQYF	TGCAGTGCTAACGACAGGGGGATTGCAGATACGCAGTATTTT
TRBJ2-5	.	TRBV18	TRBD2	CASSLQTGTSGKETQYF	TGTGCCAGCTCACTGCAGACCGGGACTAGCGGGAAAGAGACCCAGTACTTC
TRBJ2-5	.	TRBV12-3/TRBV12-4	.	CASSLPVWRGNEQYF	TGTGCCAGCAGTCTGCCGGTTTGGCGGGGCAATGAGCAGTACTTC
TRBJ1-1	.	TRBV28	.	CASSSPISDGTPGDTEAFF	TGTGCCAGCAGTTCACCAATATCAGATGGGACCCCAGGGGACACTGAAGCTTTCTTT
TRBJ2-7	.	TRBV7-2	.	CASSFGQFYEQYF	TGTGCCAGCAGCTTCGGACAGTTCTACGAGCAGTACTTC
TRBJ1-1	.	TRBV4-1	TRBD1	CASNRQGGQTNTEAFF	TGCGCCAGCAACCGACAGGGAGGACAAACGAACACTGAAGCTTTCTTT
TRBJ2-3	.	TRBV6-1	.	CAISGGPFTDTQYF	TGTGCCATCTCCGGTGGGCCCTTCACAGATACGCAGTATTTT
TRBJ2-5	.	TRBV18	.	CASSAATEQYF	TGTGCCAGCTCAGCAGCCACTGAGCAGTACTTC
TRBJ2-1	few	TRBV12-3/TRBV12-4	.	CASSAQDYNEQFF	TGTGCCAGCAGTGCCCAGGACTACAATGAGCAGTTCTTC
TRBJ2-4	few	TRBV25-1	.	CASRSGRKNIQYF	TGTGCCAGCAGGTCGGGCAGGAAAAACATTCAGTACTTC
TRBJ2-3	.	TRBV27	TRBD2	CASSLRREIWLDTQYF	TGTGCCAGCAGTTTAAGGCGGGAGATATGGTTAGATACGCAGTATTTT
TRBJ2-1	.	TRBV2	.	CASSYTGSSYNEQFF	TGTGCCAGCAGTTATACAGGGAGCTCCTACAATGAGCAGTTCTTC
TRBJ2-4	once	TRBV11-1	.	CASSFGRGGVNIQYF	TGTGCCAGCAGCTTTGGTCGGGGTGGGGTGAACATTCAGTACTTC
TRBJ2-3	.	TRBV6-5	TRBD1	CASSSRQGQYAYF	TGTGCCAGCAGTTCACGACAGGGCCAATACGCGTATTTT
TRBJ2-1	many	TRBV28	TRBD2	CASSSPSGNSYNEQFF	TGTGCCAGCAGTTCGCCTAGCGGGAACTCCTACAATGAGCAGTTCTTC
TRBJ2-7	.	TRBV29-1	.	CSVQHGTFDEQYF	TGCAGCGTCCAACACGGGACATTCGACGAGCAGTACTTC
TRBJ2-3	few	TRBV24-1	.	CATSDLQGIGTDTQYF	TGTGCCACCAGTGATTTGCAGGGGATCGGAACAGATACGCAGTATTTT
TRBJ2-1	.	TRBV10-3	TRBD2	CAIRGSSGGTYNEQFF	TGTGCCATCAGGGGGTCTAGCGGGGGTACCTACAATGAGCAGTTCTTC
TRBJ2-1	few	TRBV10-3	TRBD2	CAISGGTSDVRREQFF	TGTGCCATCAGCGGGGGGACTAGCGACGTCAGGCGTGAGCAGTTCTTC
TRBJ2-7	.	TRBV18	TRBD2	CASSPQLAGEDRQYF	TGTGCCAGCTCACCACAGCTAGCGGGAGAGGATAGACAGTACTTC
TRBJ1-5	.	TRBV6-5	TRBD1	CASRRDRDQPQHF	TGTGCCAGCAGACGGGACAGGGATCAGCCCCAGCATTTT
TRBJ2-5	.	TRBV3-1	.	CASSPMTVPYDQYF	TGTGCCAGCAGCCCTATGACTGTGCCCTACGATCAGTACTTC
TRBJ2-1	.	TRBV25-1	.	CASSYVVGGGRNEQFF	TGTGCCAGCAGTTACGTAGTGGGAGGGGGGCGGAATGAGCAGTTCTTC
TRBJ2-1	.	TRBV20-1	.	CSARNPRKTYNEQFF	TGCAGTGCTAGAAACCCGAGAAAAACCTACAATGAGCAGTTCTTC
TRBJ2-1	.	TRBV5-1	.	CASSIGGPGDEQFF	TGCGCCAGCAGCATCGGAGGGCCGGGGGATGAGCAGTTCTTC
TRBJ2-3	.	TRBV2	.	CASHVGGRAGRYAYF	TGTGCCAGCCACGTAGGGGGGAGGGCCGGGAGATACGCGTATTTT
TRBJ1-5	.	TRBV28	.	CASTPWVTDNQPQHF	TGTGCCAGCACCCCATGGGTGACAGACAATCAGCCCCAGCATTTT
TRBJ2-1	.	TRBV20-1	.	CSPGRPGMNEQFF	TGCAGCCCCGGTCGGCCCGGGATGAATGAGCAGTTCTTC
TRBJ2-5	.	TRBV7-2	TRBD2	CASSQGLAKKKETQYF	TGTGCCAGCAGCCAGGGACTAGCGAAAAAAAAAGAGACCCAGTACTTC
TRBJ2-5	.	TRBV5-1	TRBD2	CASSSNGLAGAGETQYF	TGCGCCAGCAGCTCGAACGGACTAGCGGGAGCAGGGGAGACCCAGTACTTC